This T cell receptor beta chain was sequenced in a study of blood T cell repertoires in COVID-19. Using immunoSEQ multiplex PCR, the repertoire was profiled, and TCRdb retains in-frame clones only, with some absent. The table lists about 130,000 clones, roughly 84% of them singletons. CDR1 and CDR2 from the germline V gene are MNHEY and SVGAGI. The V end lost 8 bases, the J end lost 5 bases, and 13 bases lay between the germline ends. CDR3 length equals 13 residues. V and J are TRBV6-5 and TRBJ2-1; the D gene is possibly TRBD1 (5 bases). The TCR comes from a young woman who had recovered from COVID-19. Sequences were obtained from peripheral blood. CDR3 nucleotide sequence: TGTGCCAGCGTATTGGTGGGGCACAATGAGCAGTTCTTC. This encodes CASVLVGHNEQFF.